This TCR beta chain came from a study of CD8+ T cells in alopecia areata. In this sample, this clone turned up a few times. Extraction and reverse transcription of RNA yielded cDNA as the sequencing template. The data were produced by immunoSEQ multiplex PCR, yet TCRdb's version contains in-frame clones alone and is incomplete. The profile shows some 110,000 clones, roughly 58% of them singletons. The CDR3 has 12 residues. Germline CDR1 and CDR2: SEHNR and FQNEAQ (reference sequence). V shed 11 bases and J shed 6 bases, with 16 bases lying between them. The treatment here: oral pan-JAK inhibitor, 5-10 mg twice daily.

The receptor comes from a human donor with alopecia areata. The V call is TRBV7-9, the J call TRBJ1-2; D not certain. The specimen was CD8+ T cells sorted from blood, collected at week 4, from a patient treated with tofacitinib. CDR3 loop: CAHHGQSDGYTF. CDR3 DNA: TGTGCCCACCACGGGCAGTCCGATGGCTACACCTTC. Full variable domain (remainder filled in from reference TRBV7-9 and TRBJ1-2): DTGVSQNPRHKITKRGQNVTFRCDPISEHNRLYWYRQTLGQGPEFLTYFQNEAQLEKSRLLSDRFSAERPKGSFSTLEIQRTEQGDSAMYLCAHHGQSDGYTFGSGTRLTVV.